This TCR beta chain was retrieved from a study of neurological immune-mediated disorders. In this sample, this clonotype turned up many times. TCRdb used MiXCR to reprocess the 5' RACE reads, holding one entry per CDR3 protein. This sample has about 65,000 distinct CDR3 sequences, with approximately 4.1% found just once. Source material: PBMCs. The receptor was derived from a man in his fifties with multiple sclerosis.

The CDR3 loop reads CASSLGLAGFETQYF. The DNA of the CDR3 is TGTGCCAGCAGTCTCGGACTAGCGGGCTTCGAGACCCAGTACTTC. The chain is built from TRBV27 and TRBJ2-5; 11 nucleotides align to TRBD2. This CDR3 contains 15 residues. The J segment lost 5 bases and the V segment lost 5 bases, leaving 7 bases of the junction unmatched. Germline values: CDR1 MNHEY, CDR2 SMNVEV (reference sequence).